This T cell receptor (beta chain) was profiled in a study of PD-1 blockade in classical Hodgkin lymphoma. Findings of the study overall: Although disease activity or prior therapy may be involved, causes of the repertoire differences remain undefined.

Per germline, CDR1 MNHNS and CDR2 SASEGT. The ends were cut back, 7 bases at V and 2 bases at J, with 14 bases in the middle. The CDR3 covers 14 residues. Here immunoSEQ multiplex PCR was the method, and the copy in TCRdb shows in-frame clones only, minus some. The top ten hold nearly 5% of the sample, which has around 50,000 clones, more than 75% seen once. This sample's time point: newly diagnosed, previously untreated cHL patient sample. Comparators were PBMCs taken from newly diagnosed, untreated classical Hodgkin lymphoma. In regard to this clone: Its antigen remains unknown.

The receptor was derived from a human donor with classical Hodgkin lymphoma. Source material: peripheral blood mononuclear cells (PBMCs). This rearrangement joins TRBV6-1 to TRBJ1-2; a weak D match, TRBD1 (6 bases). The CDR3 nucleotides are TGTGCCAGCATTCCGACAGGAAGAAACTATGGCTACACCTTC. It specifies CASIPTGRNYGYTF.